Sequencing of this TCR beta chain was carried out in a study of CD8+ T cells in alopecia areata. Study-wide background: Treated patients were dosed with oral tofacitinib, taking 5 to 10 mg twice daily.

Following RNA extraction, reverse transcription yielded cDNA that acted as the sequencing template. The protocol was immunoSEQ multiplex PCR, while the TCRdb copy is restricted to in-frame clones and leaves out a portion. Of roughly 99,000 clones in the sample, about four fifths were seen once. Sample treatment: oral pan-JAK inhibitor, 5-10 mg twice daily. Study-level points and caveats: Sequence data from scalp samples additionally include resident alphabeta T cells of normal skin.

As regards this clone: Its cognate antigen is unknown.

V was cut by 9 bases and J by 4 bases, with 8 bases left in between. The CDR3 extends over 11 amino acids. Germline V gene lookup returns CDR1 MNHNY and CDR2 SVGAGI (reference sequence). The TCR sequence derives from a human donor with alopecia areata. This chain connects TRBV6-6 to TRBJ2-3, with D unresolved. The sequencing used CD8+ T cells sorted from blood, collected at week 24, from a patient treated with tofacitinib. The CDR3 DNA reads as TGTGCCAGTTTAGCCGCAGATACGCAGTATTTT. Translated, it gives CASLAADTQYF.